This entry is about one T cell receptor (beta chain). The source of the sample is a study of monozygotic twins with cystic fibrosis. The protocol was immunoSEQ multiplex PCR, while the TCRdb copy is restricted to in-frame clones and leaves out a portion. The sample contains about 22,000 clones, about 97% of which appear only once. The CDR3 contains 16 residues. Germline V CDR1 and CDR2: LGHNA, YSLEER. The V and J ends lost 3 bases and 1 base respectively, with 14 bases between them. Specimen: blood. The V and J genes are TRBV4-3 and TRBJ2-3, with D tentatively TRBD2 (6 bases). This clonotype was sampled from a girl between 10 and 17 years old with cystic fibrosis. The CDR3 loop is CASSHSAGGRTDTQYF. Written as DNA, the CDR3 is TGCGCCAGCAGCCATTCCGCCGGAGGGCGCACAGATACGCAGTATTTT.